The present T cell receptor (beta chain) was sequenced within a study of early T cells in non-severe SARS-CoV-2 infection (dated by TCRdb to about 2021). With regard to the full study: Bulk RNA from unsorted whole blood was used for TCR sequencing, so alpha and beta chains could not be paired. What the study reported, not specific to this receptor: VDJdb matching was skewed toward anti-spike CD8 responses, so virus-specific expansions were likely underestimated and private and CD4 specificities were missed.

A case-control design nested within a healthcare worker cohort in London, UK, was used, with weekly nasopharyngeal swab PCR tests and blood sampling performed. Healthcare workers were recruited between 23 and 31 March 2020, during the week of the UK lockdown, and were followed weekly for up to roughly 16 weeks. This clonotype has a count of ten or more. It has no known antigen specificity. Base quality data are lacking; no much larger clone is found one base away. Library generation was performed with 5' RACE. Sequencing was carried out with a NextSeq 500. Unique molecular identifiers were attached to individual cDNA molecules in the TCR library protocol so that sequencing error and PCR bias could be corrected. TCR alpha and beta chains were both sequenced, and the abundances of alpha and beta sequences in each sample were closely correlated with each other. Under the source paper's analysis protocol: Decombinator V4 was used to annotate the V gene, J gene and CDR3 of the TCR sequences. Expanded TCRs were defined as changing significantly between any two time points under a Poisson model with p below 0.0001. TCR abundances were normalised to the total number of TCRs sequenced in each sample and reported as counts per million. VDJdb, accessed on 1 November 2021, was searched for TCRs annotated for CMV, EBV and SARS-CoV-2, and TCRs annotated for more than one antigen were excluded. TCRdb handled the public reads itself, with Q25 trimming in fastp and clone calling in MiXCR, and kept productive beta chains. CDR3 protein sequences are deduplicated, and each keeps its most common genes and DNA. The V and J calls here are based on TCRdb, not the publication. The table for this sample lists around 29,000 distinct CDR3 sequences; about 8.6% of them were counted only once. Around 13% of the sample comes from the top ten.

This clonotype was obtained from an adult who was a healthcare worker with PCR-confirmed SARS-CoV-2 infection or an uninfected control (not recorded which). Sequenced input: whole blood.

The CDR3 protein: CASSLDPRTEAFF. The nucleotide sequence is TGTGCCAGCAGCTTAGATCCGAGAACTGAAGCTTTCTTT. This sequence uses TRBV11-2 and TRBJ1-1, with the D gene uncertain. The trim is 0 bases for V and 5 bases for J, with a gap of 7 bases between the germline ends. The CDR3 runs 13 amino acids, cysteine and phenylalanine included. Only CDR3 DNA is held: 39 bases, read in frame from base 1. CDR1 and CDR2 were assigned from the germline V gene as SGHAT and FQNNGV.